Listed here are 14 T cell receptor beta chains from one sample, sequenced in a study of blood T cell repertoires in COVID-19. Assay: immunoSEQ multiplex PCR; the TCRdb copy retains only in-frame clones and omits some. The sample shows 150,000 to 200,000 clones, 65% to 85% of them seen only once. Sequences were obtained from peripheral blood. These receptors all come from a woman of 80 years or more with active or convalescent COVID-19.

The chain couples TRBV27 to TRBJ1-1; 7 bases are a match to TRBD1. The CDR3 consists of 18 residues. Per germline, CDR1 MNHEY and CDR2 SMNVEV (reference sequence). V was pared by 6 bases and J by 5 bases, with 21 bases of the junction left unmatched. The CDR3 protein is CASRVGTGALISGTEAFF. The CDR3 nucleotides read TGTGCCAGCAGGGTGGGAACAGGGGCTCTCATAAGTGGGACTGAAGCTTTCTTT.

The gene calls are TRBV21-1 and TRBJ2-5; no check of the table's D call, TRBD2, against the DNA was made. TRBV21-1 is given as a pseudogene. The CDR3 is 15 amino acids. The CDR3 nucleotides read TGTGCCAGCAGACCTAGCGGGGGGGACCAAGAGACCCAGTACTTC. The encoded protein is CASRPSGGDQETQYF.

Regarding this clone: Compared with germline, one end of the junction differs, possibly owing to a read error. This CDR3 reads CSARDTGALLF. The CDR3 DNA follows: TGCAGTGCTAGAGATACAGGGGCCCTACTATTC. V and J are TRBV20-1 and TRBJ2-7, with 7 positions matching TRBD1. The length of the CDR3 is 11 residues. Per the germline V gene, CDR1 is DFQATT and CDR2 is SNEGSKA (reference sequence).

The gene calls are TRBV18 and TRBJ1-1; no reliable D call. The germline V gene has CDR1 KGHSH and CDR2 LQKENI. Trimming took off 8 bases at V and 6 bases at J, with 16 bases between the two ends. This CDR3 comprises 13 residues. The CDR3 loop reads CASRDREDAEAFF. CDR3 nucleotide sequence: TGTGCCAGCAGAGACCGGGAAGACGCTGAAGCTTTCTTT.

The V call is TRBV7-2, the J call TRBJ2-7, with D possibly matching TRBD1 (5 bases). V lost 1 base, J lost 6 bases, and 7 bases lay in between. In germline, CDR1 is SGHTA, CDR2 FQGNSA. The CDR3 has 12 amino acids. The CDR3 loop reads CASSLVGVEQYF. The CDR3 DNA is TGTGCCAGCAGCTTAGTAGGGGTCGAGCAGTACTTC.

The chain couples TRBV10-3 to TRBJ2-7; 9 bases map to TRBD1. CDR1 is ENHRY, CDR2 SYGVKD, per germline. Unmatched junction bases numbered 5, after V lost 5 bases and J lost 0 bases. The CDR3 has 15 residues. The CDR3 here is CAISRGTGSSYEQYF. The DNA of the CDR3 is TGTGCCATCAGTAGGGGGACAGGGAGCTCCTACGAGCAGTACTTC.

V usage is TRBV6-5 and J usage is TRBJ1-1, with D perhaps TRBD1 (5 bases). This CDR3 spans 14 amino acids. The V gene lost 6 bases and the J gene lost 1 base, with 12 bases spanning the gap. Germline loops: CDR1 MNHEY, CDR2 SVGAGI. The CDR3 DNA sequence: TGTGCCAGCAGGATTGGGGCGTCGAACACTGAAGCTTTCTTT. Translated: CASRIGASNTEAFF.

The rearrangement uses TRBV19 and TRBJ1-1; D possibly corresponds to TRBD1 (6 bases). Trimming removed 4 bases at V and 5 bases at J, with 17 bases between. This CDR3 comprises 15 residues. Germline V CDR1 and CDR2: LNHDA, SQIVND (reference sequence). CDR3 sequence reads: CASSRWAHQGTEAFF. The DNA of the CDR3 is TGTGCCAGTAGTAGGTGGGCCCACCAGGGGACTGAAGCTTTCTTT.

This chain connects TRBV11-2 to TRBJ2-5; D gene unclear. The CDR3 extends over 13 amino acids. Germline V gene sequence: CDR1 SGHAT, CDR2 FQNNGV. Trimming shortened V by 1 base and J by 5 bases, and 8 bases separated the two germline ends. In nucleotides, the CDR3 is TGTGCCAGCAGCTTAGGTGGTCGGGAGACCCAGTACTTC. It codes for CASSLGGRETQYF.

This sequence joins TRBV19 and TRBJ1-5; 8 positions match TRBD1. There are 15 residues in the CDR3. Trimming took 9 bases from V and 4 from J; bases not matched to a gene: 11. Per the germline V gene, CDR1 is LNHDA and CDR2 is SQIVND (reference sequence). CDR3 sequence: CARRRTGKRNQPQHF. CDR3 nucleotide sequence: TGTGCCAGAAGACGGACAGGGAAACGAAATCAGCCCCAGCATTTT. Filled out from reference TRBV19 and TRBJ1-5, the complete variable domain reads DGGITQSPKYLFRKEGQNVTLSCEQNLNHDAMYWYRQDPGQGLRLIYYSQIVNDFQKGDIAEGYSVSREKKESFPLTVTSAQKNPTAFYLCARRRTGKRNQPQHFGDGTRLSIL.

The rearrangement joins TRBV11-2 to TRBJ1-4; possibly TRBD1 for D (5 bases). Trimming stripped 5 bases from V and 8 bases from J, with 15 bases between. The CDR3 length is 14 residues. Germline CDR1 is SGHAT and CDR2 is FQNNGV. CDR3 loop: CASSHDSYNEKLFF. In DNA form, the CDR3 reads TGTGCCAGCAGCCATGACAGTTATAACGAAAAACTGTTTTTT.

This clone appeared a few times. V gene TRBV5-4 combines with J gene TRBJ2-5, with 8 bases matching TRBD1. Per the germline V gene, CDR1 is SGHNT and CDR2 is YYREEE (reference sequence). Unmatched junction bases numbered 11, after V lost 5 bases and J lost 5 bases. CDR3 length: 15 amino acids. CDR3 DNA sequence: TGTGCCAGCAGTTGGAACGACAGGGGCGGCGAGACCCAGTACTTC. Protein product: CASSWNDRGGETQYF.

The J gene is TRBJ1-4, the V gene TRBV6-5; weak D call: TRBD1 (5 bases). This CDR3 contains 15 residues. Trimming removed 4 bases from V and 3 bases from J, with 12 bases in between. Germline V gives CDR1 MNHEY, CDR2 SVGAGI. The CDR3: CASSWEAGANEKLFF. The CDR3 bases are TGTGCCAGCAGTTGGGAGGCGGGGGCTAATGAAAAACTGTTTTTT.

The chain recombines TRBV27 with TRBJ2-1; D is possibly TRBD1 (6 bases). The CDR3 loop spans 14 amino acids. The V gene's germline CDR1 is MNHEY and CDR2 SMNVEV (reference sequence). V gave up 4 bases and J gave up 8 bases, with 15 bases separating them. In DNA, the CDR3 is TGTGCCAGCAGTTCGGGACAAATCCTCCATGAGCAGTTCTTC. Translating gives CASSSGQILHEQFF.